What follows are 5 T cell receptor beta chains derived from one specimen sequenced in a study of cytomegalovirus exposure and HLA in healthy donors. Amplification used 60 Vbeta primers and 13 Jbeta primers. Assay: immunoSEQ multiplex PCR; the TCRdb copy retains only in-frame clones and omits some. The sample consists of roughly 100,000 clones, 65% to 85% of them appearing once. Sequenced: PBMCs. These receptors all stem from a male donor in good health and CMV-seropositive.

The CDR3 is CASSWGTDEKLFF. The CDR3 nucleotides are TGTGCCAGCTCATGGGGGACAGATGAAAAACTGTTTTTT. This rearrangement joins TRBV18 to TRBJ1-4; TRBD1 agrees at 7 bases. Germline-derived CDR1 and CDR2 are KGHSH and LQKENI. The CDR3 contains 13 residues. J lost 6 bases, V lost 5 bases, and 3 bases had no gene match.

This clone appeared a few times. This sequence joins TRBV19 and TRBJ1-1; weak D call: TRBD1 (6 bases). CDR1 and CDR2 (germline): LNHDA, SQIVND (reference sequence). Trimming took off 3 bases at V and 0 bases at J, with 26 bases between the two ends. The CDR3 length is 20 residues. CDR3 DNA: TGTGCCAGTAGTATCTACGGTAAACAGGGAAATCGCCCAATGAACACTGAAGCTTTCTTT. This translates into CASSIYGKQGNRPMNTEAFF.

This sequence joins TRBV7-2 and TRBJ1-6, with 8 positions matching TRBD1. The CDR3 totals 15 residues. Per the germline V gene, CDR1 is SGHTA and CDR2 is FQGNSA. Trimming cost V 5 bases and J 6 bases; bases outside gene matches: 6. DNA of the CDR3: TGTGCCAGCAGCCCCCGACAGGGGACTAATTCACCCCTCCACTTT. Translated: CASSPRQGTNSPLHF.

The genes are TRBV7-2 and TRBJ1-2, with D possibly being TRBD1 (5 bases). Looked up from germline, CDR1 is SGHTA and CDR2 is FQGNSA. V lost 6 bases, J lost 8 bases, and 25 bases lay in between. The CDR3 contains 16 residues. This CDR3 reads CASSRDSTGEVKGYTF. As DNA, the CDR3 is TGTGCCAGCAGTCGGGACTCGACGGGGGAGGTTAAGGGCTACACCTTC.

CDR3 DNA: TGTGCCAGCAGTGACTCGCCAGGGATCACTGAAGCTTTCTTT. It codes for CASSDSPGITEAFF. The chain links TRBV6-4 to TRBJ1-1, with a tentative D call TRBD1 (5 bases). Germline assignment: CDR1 MRHNA and CDR2 SNTAGT. The CDR3 length is 14 residues. V was clipped by 0 bases and J by 4 bases, with 9 bases between them.